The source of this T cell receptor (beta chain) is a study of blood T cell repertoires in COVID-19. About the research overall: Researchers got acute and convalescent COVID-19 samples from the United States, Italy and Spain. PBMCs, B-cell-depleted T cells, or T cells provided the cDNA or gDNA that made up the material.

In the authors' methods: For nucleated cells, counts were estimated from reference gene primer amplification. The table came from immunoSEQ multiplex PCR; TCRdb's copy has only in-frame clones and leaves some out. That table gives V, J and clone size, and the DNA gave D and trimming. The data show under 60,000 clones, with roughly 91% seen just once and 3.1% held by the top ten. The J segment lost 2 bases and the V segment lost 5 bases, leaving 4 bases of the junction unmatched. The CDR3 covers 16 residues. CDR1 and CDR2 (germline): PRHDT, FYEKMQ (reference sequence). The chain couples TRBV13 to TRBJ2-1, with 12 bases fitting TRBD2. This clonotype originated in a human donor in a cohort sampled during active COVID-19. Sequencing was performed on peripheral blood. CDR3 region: CASSPRLAGAYNEQFF. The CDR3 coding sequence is TGTGCCAGCAGCCCCCGACTAGCGGGGGCCTACAATGAGCAGTTCTTC.